The 11 T cell receptor beta chains in this list originate from one sample, sequenced in a study of blood T cell repertoires in COVID-19. Sequencing was performed with immunoSEQ multiplex PCR; in TCRdb, only in-frame clones are kept and a portion is missing. The sample includes 230,000 or so clones, approximately 85% of them seen just once. What was sequenced was PBMCs or T cells enriched from blood (not recorded which). These receptors all come from a woman aged 50 to 65 who had been exposed to COVID-19.

The rearrangement links TRBV5-1 to TRBJ1-2; a possible D gene is TRBD1 (6 bases). Germline CDR1 is SGHRS and CDR2 is YFSETQ. V lost 4 bases and J lost 4, with 17 bases in between. The CDR3 has 15 amino acids. The CDR3 DNA reads as TGCGCCAGCAGCCCGGGATTCACAGGGTCCTATGGCTACACCTTC. Its protein product is CASSPGFTGSYGYTF.

The chain is built from TRBV7-9 and TRBJ1-1; D is possibly TRBD1 (5 bases). The germline V gene has CDR1 SEHNR and CDR2 FQNEAQ (reference sequence). The CDR3 is 13 amino acids. Deletions cut 4 bases from V and 1 base from J, with 7 bases between. The CDR3: CASSSRENTEAFF. The CDR3 DNA is TGTGCCAGCAGCTCCAGGGAGAACACTGAAGCTTTCTTT.

The CDR3 here is CASSLVAGGSTDTQYF. DNA for the CDR3: TGCGCCAGCAGCTTGGTGGCAGGGGGGTCCACAGATACGCAGTATTTT. J is TRBJ2-3 and V is TRBV5-1, with D tentatively TRBD1 (7 bases). The V gene lost 0 bases and the J gene lost 2 bases, with 13 bases spanning the gap. The germline V gene has CDR1 SGHRS and CDR2 YFSETQ. The CDR3 consists of 16 residues. The full variable domain, in which reference TRBV5-1 and TRBJ2-3 provide the parts outside the CDR3, is KAGVTQTPRYLIKTRGQQVTLSCSPISGHRSVSWYQQTPGQGLQFLFEYFSETQRNKGNFPGRFSGRQFSNSRSEMNVSTLELGDSALYLCASSLVAGGSTDTQYFGPGTRLTVL.

The gene calls are TRBV6-5 and TRBJ2-3; the match to TRBD1 covers 7 bases. The CDR3 has 14 amino acids. Looked up from germline, CDR1 is MNHEY and CDR2 is SVGAGI. V lost 8 bases and J lost 0; bases outside the gene matches: 5. The DNA of the CDR3 is TGTGCCAGCGGACAGGTGGCGAGCACAGATACGCAGTATTTT. As protein: CASGQVASTDTQYF.

The chain links TRBV21-1 to TRBJ1-1. TRBV21-1 is noted as a pseudogene. The CDR3 has 15 amino acids. The CDR3: CASSNKRNRDTEAFF. The CDR3 DNA follows: TGTGCCAGCAGCAATAAACGAAACCGGGACACTGAAGCTTTCTTT.

The CDR3 sequence: CAWRPGRDTDTQYF. As DNA, the CDR3 is TGTGCCTGGAGACCTGGGAGGGACACAGATACGCAGTATTTT. This chain uses TRBV30 with TRBJ2-3; 7 bases align to TRBD2. The CDR3 length is 14 residues. CDR1 is GTSNPN and CDR2 is SVGIG in the germline V gene (reference sequence). V shed 3 bases, J shed 2 bases, and the junction held 5 bases outside the gene matches.

Only a few counts were recorded for this clone. The chain employs TRBV27 and TRBJ2-2; TRBD1 aligns across 8 bases. The V segment lost 6 bases and the J segment 0 bases; nucleotides outside the gene matches: 6. The CDR3 runs 16 residues. CDR1 and CDR2 from the germline V gene are MNHEY and SMNVEV (reference sequence). DNA of the CDR3: TGTGCCAGCAGGCGGACAGGGTACGCGAACACCGGGGAGCTGTTTTTT. This translates into CASRRTGYANTGELFF.

The rearrangement links TRBV2 to TRBJ1-1; TRBD1 is a possible D gene (6 bases). The CDR3 loop spans 13 amino acids. Looked up from germline, CDR1 is SNHLY and CDR2 is FYNNEI. V lost 7 bases and J lost 0, with 9 bases in between. CDR3 residues: CASKGDMNTEAFF. The CDR3 DNA is TGTGCCAGCAAGGGGGACATGAACACTGAAGCTTTCTTT.

This chain links TRBV5-1 with TRBJ2-1, with TRBD2 matching over 8 bases. Germline assignment: CDR1 SGHRS and CDR2 YFSETQ. The CDR3 is 16 residues long. V trimming: 4 bases; J trimming: 9 bases; junction bases outside the gene matches: 15. The CDR3: CASSLRAGLELGEQFF. The DNA for the CDR3 is TGCGCCAGCAGCCTCCGAGCGGGACTAGAATTGGGTGAGCAGTTCTTC.

This CDR3 reads CASSYLRGSVGYEQYF. CDR3 DNA: TGTGCCAGCAGTTATCTTCGGGGGTCAGTCGGCTACGAGCAGTACTTC. The chain carries TRBV6-5 and TRBJ2-7; maybe TRBD2 (6 bases). CDR1 is MNHEY, CDR2 SVGAGI, per germline. This CDR3 region has 16 residues. The V end lost 3 bases, the J end lost 3 bases, and 18 bases lay between the germline ends.

The CDR3 loop is CASSLNAGGVTEAFF. The CDR3 DNA reads as TGTGCCAGCAGCTTAAACGCTGGCGGGGTCACTGAAGCTTTCTTT. The rearrangement uses TRBV11-2 and TRBJ1-1; no clear D gene. The V gene's germline CDR1 is SGHAT and CDR2 FQNNGV. This CDR3 is built from 15 residues. The V and J ends lost 2 bases and 4 bases respectively, with 14 bases between them.